Reported below is one T cell receptor (beta chain). The antigen is not known. The primer mix had 60 Vbeta and 13 Jbeta primers. Method: immunoSEQ multiplex PCR; TCRdb's copy keeps in-frame clones and lacks some. The sample shows 150,000 to 200,000 clones, around 76% of them seen only once. Trimming left V 1 base short and J 1 base short, with 14 bases between. Germline loops: CDR1 LNHNV, CDR2 YYDKDF (reference sequence). The CDR3 is 17 amino acids. The record originates from a study of cytomegalovirus exposure and HLA in healthy donors. Study-wide results and limits: Sequencing likely produced, as an artifact, a cluster of highly shared sequence variants. Cytomegalovirus status, reportedly, was diagnosed with high specificity and sensitivity by the classifier.

The TCR comes from a woman in her 40s in good health and CMV-seronegative. The V and J genes are TRBV15 and TRBJ1-3, with D unclear. Sequencing used PBMCs. CDR3 nucleotides: TGTGCCACCAGCAGAGGAGAGAAGGGAGGGTCTGGAAACACCATATATTTT. This encodes CATSRGEKGGSGNTIYF.